This T cell receptor (beta chain) originates from a study of blood T cell repertoires in COVID-19. Study as a whole: The United States, Italy and Spain provided the acute and convalescent COVID-19 samples.

V lost 8 bases and J 8 bases, leaving 13 bases between the germline ends. The length of the CDR3 is 12 residues. Germline values: CDR1 LNHDA, CDR2 SQIVND (reference sequence). Some clones are missing from TCRdb's copy, which holds only in-frame ones; the method was immunoSEQ multiplex PCR. The repertoire holds 95,000 to 120,000 clones, with roughly 84% as singletons. This receptor was obtained from a middle-aged woman with acute or convalescent COVID-19. The specimen was peripheral blood. The V call is TRBV19, the J call TRBJ2-4; possibly TRBD2 for D (5 bases). The CDR3 nucleotides read TGTGCCAGTGACTCCTCGAGGGACATTCAGTACTTC. This gives the protein CASDSSRDIQYF.